The clone carrying this TCR beta chain came up many times. Preparation of TCR beta libraries was done by quantitative 5'-RACE with molecular barcodes. TCRdb redid the calling of the 5' RACE reads with MiXCR, one entry per CDR3 protein. The repertoire holds approximately 340,000 distinct CDR3 sequences, with approximately 15% as singletons. This record comes from a study of CD8 T cells in ankylosing spondylitis. Germline V gene sequence: CDR1 SQVTM, CDR2 ANQGSEA. CDR3 length equals 14 residues. The ends lost 4 bases at V and 5 bases at J; junction bases unmatched: 5. This clonotype was sampled from a male donor with ankylosing spondylitis or in good health (not recorded which). The chain recombines TRBV29-1 with TRBJ2-5; 12 positions agree with TRBD2. Sequenced: blood, either unsorted or a sorted T cell fraction (not recorded which). The CDR3 reads CSVVLAGGLETQYF. Here the CDR3 DNA reads TGCAGCGTTGTACTAGCGGGGGGCCTTGAGACCCAGTACTTC.